Shown below are 31 T cell receptor beta chains from a single sample sequenced in a study of blood T cell repertoires in COVID-19. This table comes from immunoSEQ multiplex PCR, and its TCRdb copy is limited to in-frame clones, with some not included. There are about 440,000 clones in the sample; approximately 88% occur only once, and roughly 12% lies in the top ten. Sample: peripheral blood. The source is a woman in her forties or fifties with COVID-19, enrolled during active disease.

The chain uses TRBV19 and TRBJ2-7; D is unresolved. From germline, CDR1 is LNHDA and CDR2 SQIVND (reference sequence). Trimming took 3 bases from V and 2 from J, leaving 8 bases between them. The CDR3 extends over 13 amino acids. The DNA for the CDR3 is TGTGCCAGTAGTATCGGCAGGACCTACGAGCAGTACTTC. Protein product: CASSIGRTYEQYF.

The chain uses TRBV4-1 and TRBJ2-3, with 10 bases lining up with TRBD1. Trimming at V came to 4 bases and at J to 2 bases, leaving 6 bases not matched to a gene. Germline V lookup: CDR1 MGHRA, CDR2 YSYEKL. CDR3 length equals 16 residues. CDR3 in amino acids: CASSRRDRGFTDTQYF. CDR3 nucleotides: TGCGCCAGCAGCCGTAGGGACAGGGGATTCACAGATACGCAGTATTTT.

The chain carries TRBV5-5 and TRBJ2-1; weak D call: TRBD1 (5 bases). This CDR3 is 13 amino acids long. Trimming cost V 2 bases and J 8 bases, with 11 bases left between them. Per the germline V gene, CDR1 is SGHKS and CDR2 is YYEKEE (reference sequence). DNA for the CDR3: TGTGCCAGCAGCTTAGGGGATGGAGATGAGCAGTTCTTC. Protein product: CASSLGDGDEQFF.

This sequence joins TRBV6-5 and TRBJ1-4; TRBD1 matches at 8 bases. The germline V gene has CDR1 MNHEY and CDR2 SVGAGI. J lost 8 bases, V lost 5 bases, and 7 bases had no gene match. This CDR3 contains 14 residues. For the CDR3, the DNA is TGTGCCAGCAGTCCACAGGGGGTTGGAGAAAAACTGTTTTTT. It yields the protein CASSPQGVGEKLFF.

The chain recombines TRBV19 with TRBJ1-2; 9 nucleotides align to TRBD1. The V gene end was trimmed by 6 bases and the J gene end by 8 bases; junction bases not matched to a gene: 7. The germline gives CDR1 LNHDA, CDR2 SQIVND (reference sequence). The CDR3 length is 13 residues. CDR3 in amino acids: CASSGQGIEGYTF. CDR3 coding DNA: TGTGCCAGTAGCGGACAGGGGATAGAGGGCTACACCTTC.

The J gene is TRBJ2-2, the V gene TRBV28, with D maybe TRBD1 (8 bases). This CDR3 comprises 16 residues. Germline assignment: CDR1 MDHEN and CDR2 SYDVKM. V lost 5 bases to trimming and J lost 3 bases, with 16 bases between them. CDR3 sequence reads: CASSRRTGRDTGELFF. Here the CDR3 DNA reads TGTGCCAGCAGTCGTAGGACAGGGAGGGACACCGGGGAGCTGTTTTTT.

This clone was counted a single time. This sequence joins TRBV30 and TRBJ2-1; TRBD2 might be the D (6 bases). V shed 5 bases and J shed 12 bases, with 20 bases lying between them. The length of the CDR3 is 13 residues. Germline loops: CDR1 GTSNPN, CDR2 SVGIG (reference sequence). The CDR3 bases are TGTGCCTGGGGAACCCGACTAGATGGTACGCAGTTCTTC. It yields the protein CAWGTRLDGTQFF.

This clone has just one count. The chain carries TRBV24-1 and TRBJ2-5, with TRBD2 matching over 7 bases. The CDR3 contains 14 residues. Per germline, CDR1 KGHDR and CDR2 SFDVKD. J lost 5 bases, V lost 3 bases, and 5 bases had no gene match. The CDR3 protein is CATSDATSVETQYF. DNA for the CDR3: TGTGCCACCAGTGATGCCACTAGCGTGGAGACCCAGTACTTC.

The gene calls are TRBV7-2 and TRBJ2-3; D perhaps matches TRBD2 (7 bases). Germline loops: CDR1 SGHTA, CDR2 FQGNSA. The CDR3 loop spans 15 amino acids. The ends were cut back, 2 bases at V and 1 base at J, with 10 bases in the middle. CDR3: CASSLRGARTDTQYF. CDR3 in DNA: TGTGCCAGCAGCTTACGGGGGGCACGCACAGATACGCAGTATTTT.

The rearrangement joins TRBV5-1 to TRBJ1-4; TRBD1 might be the D (6 bases). The CDR3 is made up of 15 amino acids. With 3 bases removed from V and 6 bases from J, the gap between germline ends came to 15 bases. CDR1 and CDR2 from the germline V gene are SGHRS and YFSETQ. The CDR3 DNA reads as TGCGCCAGCAGCTCGTCACGGGGGGCTGATGAAAAACTGTTTTTT. Its translation is CASSSSRGADEKLFF.

The chain combines TRBV30 with TRBJ1-1; 7 positions match TRBD1. Germline-derived CDR1 and CDR2 are GTSNPN and SVGIG (reference sequence). J gave up 7 bases and V 0 bases, and 5 bases lay outside the gene matches. The CDR3 spans 13 residues. The CDR3 nucleotides read TGTGCCTGGAGTGTAGTAGGGGGCGGTGAAGCTTTCTTT. This encodes CAWSVVGGGEAFF. Looking up the rest from reference TRBV30 and TRBJ1-1 gives the full variable domain: SQTIHQWPATLVQPVGSPLSLECTVEGTSNPNLYWYRQAAGRGLQLLFYSVGIGQISSEVPQNLSASRPQDRQFILSSKKLLLSDSGFYLCAWSVVGGGEAFFGQGTRLTVV.

The chain joins TRBV25-1 to TRBJ2-5; weak D call: TRBD2 (5 bases). V dropped 8 bases and J dropped 3 bases, with 7 bases sitting between them. The germline gives CDR1 MGHDK, CDR2 SYGVNS. The CDR3 is 11 amino acids. CDR3 region: CASGLKETQYF. The CDR3 region has the DNA TGTGCCAGCGGACTTAAAGAGACCCAGTACTTC.

V and J are TRBV4-1 and TRBJ2-3, with TRBD2 matching over 10 bases. Trimming at V came to 0 bases and at J to 4 bases, leaving 10 bases not matched to a gene. The length of the CDR3 is 18 residues. CDR1 is MGHRA and CDR2 is YSYEKL in the germline V gene. This CDR3 reads CASSQDQRVTSGADTQYF. For the CDR3, the DNA is TGCGCCAGCAGCCAAGATCAGCGGGTCACTAGCGGGGCAGATACGCAGTATTTT.

The genes are TRBV4-2 and TRBJ1-3, with 7 bases that match TRBD1. The CDR3 loop spans 16 amino acids. Germline lookup yields CDR1 LGHNA and CDR2 YNFKEQ. V dropped 0 bases and J dropped 5; count of bases not matched to a gene: 7. Written as DNA, the CDR3 is TGTGCCAGCAGCCAAGATTGGCAGGGGGGTAGAAACACCATATATTTT. The encoded protein is CASSQDWQGGRNTIYF.

The rearrangement links TRBV9 to TRBJ2-7, with TRBD1 identical over 11 bases. V dropped 2 bases and J dropped 5; count of bases not matched to a gene: 6. Germline V CDR1 and CDR2: SGDLS, YYNGEE. The CDR3 covers 15 residues. The CDR3 here is CASSVTGTGGNEQYF. CDR3 nucleotides: TGTGCCAGCAGCGTGACCGGGACAGGGGGGAACGAGCAGTACTTC.

The rearrangement uses TRBV19 and TRBJ1-1; 10 nucleotides line up with TRBD1. The ends lost 6 bases at V and 5 bases at J; junction bases unmatched: 6. Germline-derived CDR1 and CDR2 are LNHDA and SQIVND (reference sequence). The CDR3 is made up of 14 amino acids. The CDR3: CASSSTGGWTEAFF. In DNA form, the CDR3 reads TGTGCCAGTAGCTCGACAGGGGGCTGGACTGAAGCTTTCTTT.

In regard to this clone: The same CDR3 is also encoded by other DNA sequences in this sample. The chain employs TRBV7-9 and TRBJ1-1; no definite D call. Germline CDR1 is SEHNR and CDR2 is FQNEAQ (reference sequence). This CDR3 contains 13 residues. Trimming stripped 5 bases from V and 5 bases from J, with 12 bases between. In DNA form, the CDR3 reads TGTGCCAGCAGCCTGGGAGGTGGGACTGAAGCTTTCTTT. Amino acids: CASSLGGGTEAFF.

The count of this clone is one. This chain connects TRBV11-3 to TRBJ2-7, with D perhaps TRBD2 (6 bases). This CDR3 spans 16 amino acids. The germline V gene encodes CDR1 SGHNT and CDR2 YENEEA. Trimming shortened V by 1 base and J by 1 base, and 14 bases separated the two germline ends. The CDR3: CASSLGPAGFSYEQYF. The DNA for the CDR3 is TGTGCCAGCAGCTTAGGGCCAGCGGGTTTTTCCTACGAGCAGTACTTC.

V usage is TRBV30 and J usage is TRBJ1-1; no definite D call. The CDR3 totals 10 residues. Trimming removed 0 bases at V and 12 bases at J, with 8 bases between. Germline V gives CDR1 GTSNPN, CDR2 SVGIG (reference sequence). The CDR3 DNA follows: TGTGCCTGGAGTGTGGGGAGGACTTTCTTT. Protein: CAWSVGRTFF.

This clone was detected only once. The rearrangement links TRBV3-1 (or the pseudogene TRBV3-2) to TRBJ2-5; 13 bases match TRBD2. Germline CDR1 LGHDT, CDR2 YNNKEL (reference sequence). Trimming removed 4 bases from V and 2 bases from J; junction bases left unmatched: 1. CDR3 length: 15 residues. The DNA of the CDR3 is TGTGCCAGCAGCCGACTAGCGGGGGGTCAAGAGACCCAGTACTTC. The encoded protein is CASSRLAGGQETQYF.

The chain is built from TRBV6-5 and TRBJ2-1; TRBD1 matches 9 bases. The CDR3 runs to 15 residues. V trimming: 7 bases; J trimming: 4 bases; junction bases outside the gene matches: 8. Germline loops: CDR1 MNHEY, CDR2 SVGAGI. As DNA, the CDR3 is TGTGCCAGCACCAGGGACAGGGTAAATTACAATGAGCAGTTCTTC. Its translation: CASTRDRVNYNEQFF.

The chain is built from TRBV19 and TRBJ2-1; TRBD2 aligns across 14 bases. The V gene end was trimmed by 11 bases and the J gene end by 8 bases; junction bases not matched to a gene: 8. The germline V gene encodes CDR1 LNHDA and CDR2 SQIVND (reference sequence). The CDR3 runs to 14 residues. CDR3 residues: CASRLAGGQDEQFF. The CDR3 nucleotides read TGTGCCTCAAGACTAGCGGGGGGGCAAGATGAGCAGTTCTTC.

The gene calls are TRBV6-6 and TRBJ2-7, with TRBD2 matching over 12 bases. Germline V lookup: CDR1 MNHNY, CDR2 SVGAGI (reference sequence). This CDR3 is built from 15 residues. The V gene end was trimmed by 7 bases and the J gene end by 0 bases; junction bases not matched to a gene: 4. CDR3 nucleotides: TGTGCCAGCACCCCACTAGCGGGGGGCTCCTACGAGCAGTACTTC. Translated: CASTPLAGGSYEQYF.

Comments on this clone: This specimen includes other DNA sequences encoding the same CDR3. V usage is TRBV12-3 or TRBV12-4 and J usage is TRBJ2-5; D is possibly TRBD1 (5 bases). The CDR3 is 13 amino acids. V was trimmed by 3 bases and J by 5 bases, leaving 10 bases between them. CDR3 sequence reads: CASSLGRVETQYF. The CDR3 DNA sequence: TGTGCCAGCAGTTTGGGCAGGGTGGAGACCCAGTACTTC.

The chain couples TRBV5-1 to TRBJ1-2; perhaps TRBD1 as D (6 bases). The V gene's germline CDR1 is SGHRS and CDR2 YFSETQ. This CDR3 region has 18 residues. Trimming removed 1 base at V and 1 base at J, with 20 bases between. CDR3 in amino acids: CASSLQGRGFTGNYGYTF. CDR3 sequence (DNA): TGCGCCAGCAGCTTGCAAGGCAGGGGATTCACTGGTAACTATGGCTACACCTTC.

This clone came up once. V is TRBV4-1 and J is TRBJ2-5; a possible D gene is TRBD2 (6 bases). Trimming removed 1 base at V and 9 bases at J, with 12 bases between. The CDR3 extends over 13 amino acids. CDR1 is MGHRA and CDR2 is YSYEKL in the germline V gene. The CDR3 spells CASSQVEGRAQYF. CDR3 bases: TGCGCCAGCAGCCAAGTGGAGGGTAGGGCCCAGTACTTC.

V and J are TRBV7-9 and TRBJ2-2, with 7 bases that match TRBD1. Germline assignment: CDR1 SEHNR and CDR2 FQNEAQ (reference sequence). Trimming at V came to 4 bases and at J to 4 bases, leaving 0 bases not matched to a gene. The CDR3 has 13 amino acids. CDR3 nucleotides: TGTGCCAGCAGCTGGGACAGCACCGGGGAGCTGTTTTTT. Protein product: CASSWDSTGELFF.

The chain recombines TRBV5-8 with TRBJ2-3, with D possibly TRBD1 on 6 matching bases. Germline V gene lookup returns CDR1 SGHTS and CDR2 YDEGEE. The CDR3 extends over 13 amino acids. Trimming removed 4 bases from V and 10 bases from J, with 16 bases in between. DNA for the CDR3: TGTGCCAGCAGCCCCGACAGGACCAAGTCGCAGTATTTT. Translation gives CASSPDRTKSQYF.

The CDR3 DNA reads TGTGCCAGCAGTGCCAGGGACATGGATTCACCCCTCCACTTT. Its translation is CASSARDMDSPLHF. V usage is TRBV2 and J usage is TRBJ1-6, with D possibly matching TRBD1 (6 bases). The CDR3 covers 14 residues. Germline CDR1 reads SNHLY; CDR2 reads FYNNEI. V was trimmed by 4 bases and J by 8 bases, leaving 12 bases between them.

The rearrangement uses TRBV3-1 (or the pseudogene TRBV3-2) and TRBJ2-2; 10 nucleotides line up with TRBD2. CDR3 length: 15 residues. V shed 3 bases, J shed 4 bases, and the junction held 2 bases outside the gene matches. Germline V gives CDR1 LGHDT, CDR2 YNNKEL (reference sequence). The CDR3 loop is CASSQLAGVTGELFF. For the CDR3, the DNA is TGTGCCAGCAGCCAGCTAGCGGGGGTCACCGGGGAGCTGTTTTTT.

This chain links TRBV7-7 with TRBJ2-7, with 11 bases lining up with TRBD2. CDR1 and CDR2 (germline): SSHAT, FNYEAQ (reference sequence). The CDR3 length is 16 residues. J was trimmed by 2 bases and V by 5 bases; bases with no gene match: 8. CDR3 sequence reads: CASSPSSGGYPYEQYF. Here the CDR3 DNA reads TGTGCCAGCAGCCCTTCTAGCGGGGGGTACCCCTACGAGCAGTACTTC.